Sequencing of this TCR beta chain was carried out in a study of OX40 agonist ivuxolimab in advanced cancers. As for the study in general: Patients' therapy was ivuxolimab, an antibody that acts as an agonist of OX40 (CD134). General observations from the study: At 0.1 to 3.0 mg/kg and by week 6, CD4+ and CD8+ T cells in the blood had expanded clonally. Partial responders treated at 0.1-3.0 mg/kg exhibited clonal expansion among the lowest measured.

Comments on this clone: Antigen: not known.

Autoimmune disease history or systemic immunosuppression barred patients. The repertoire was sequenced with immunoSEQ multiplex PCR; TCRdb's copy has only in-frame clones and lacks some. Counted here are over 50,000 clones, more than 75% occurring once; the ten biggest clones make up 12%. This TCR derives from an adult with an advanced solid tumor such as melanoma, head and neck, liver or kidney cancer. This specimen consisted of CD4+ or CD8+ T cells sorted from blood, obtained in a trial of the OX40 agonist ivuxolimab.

CDR3 sequence: CASSFSGTGGINEKLFF. The CDR3 region has the DNA TGCGCCAGCAGCTTCTCCGGGACAGGGGGCATTAATGAAAAACTGTTTTTT. The V call is TRBV5-1, the J call TRBJ1-4, with 12 positions matching TRBD1. V was clipped by 2 bases and J by 4 bases; unmatched bases: 6. Germline CDR1 and CDR2: SGHRS and YFSETQ. This CDR3 region has 17 residues. The full variable domain, in which reference TRBV5-1 and TRBJ1-4 provide the parts outside the CDR3, is KAGVTQTPRYLIKTRGQQVTLSCSPISGHRSVSWYQQTPGQGLQFLFEYFSETQRNKGNFPGRFSGRQFSNSRSEMNVSTLELGDSALYLCASSFSGTGGINEKLFFGSGTQLSVL.